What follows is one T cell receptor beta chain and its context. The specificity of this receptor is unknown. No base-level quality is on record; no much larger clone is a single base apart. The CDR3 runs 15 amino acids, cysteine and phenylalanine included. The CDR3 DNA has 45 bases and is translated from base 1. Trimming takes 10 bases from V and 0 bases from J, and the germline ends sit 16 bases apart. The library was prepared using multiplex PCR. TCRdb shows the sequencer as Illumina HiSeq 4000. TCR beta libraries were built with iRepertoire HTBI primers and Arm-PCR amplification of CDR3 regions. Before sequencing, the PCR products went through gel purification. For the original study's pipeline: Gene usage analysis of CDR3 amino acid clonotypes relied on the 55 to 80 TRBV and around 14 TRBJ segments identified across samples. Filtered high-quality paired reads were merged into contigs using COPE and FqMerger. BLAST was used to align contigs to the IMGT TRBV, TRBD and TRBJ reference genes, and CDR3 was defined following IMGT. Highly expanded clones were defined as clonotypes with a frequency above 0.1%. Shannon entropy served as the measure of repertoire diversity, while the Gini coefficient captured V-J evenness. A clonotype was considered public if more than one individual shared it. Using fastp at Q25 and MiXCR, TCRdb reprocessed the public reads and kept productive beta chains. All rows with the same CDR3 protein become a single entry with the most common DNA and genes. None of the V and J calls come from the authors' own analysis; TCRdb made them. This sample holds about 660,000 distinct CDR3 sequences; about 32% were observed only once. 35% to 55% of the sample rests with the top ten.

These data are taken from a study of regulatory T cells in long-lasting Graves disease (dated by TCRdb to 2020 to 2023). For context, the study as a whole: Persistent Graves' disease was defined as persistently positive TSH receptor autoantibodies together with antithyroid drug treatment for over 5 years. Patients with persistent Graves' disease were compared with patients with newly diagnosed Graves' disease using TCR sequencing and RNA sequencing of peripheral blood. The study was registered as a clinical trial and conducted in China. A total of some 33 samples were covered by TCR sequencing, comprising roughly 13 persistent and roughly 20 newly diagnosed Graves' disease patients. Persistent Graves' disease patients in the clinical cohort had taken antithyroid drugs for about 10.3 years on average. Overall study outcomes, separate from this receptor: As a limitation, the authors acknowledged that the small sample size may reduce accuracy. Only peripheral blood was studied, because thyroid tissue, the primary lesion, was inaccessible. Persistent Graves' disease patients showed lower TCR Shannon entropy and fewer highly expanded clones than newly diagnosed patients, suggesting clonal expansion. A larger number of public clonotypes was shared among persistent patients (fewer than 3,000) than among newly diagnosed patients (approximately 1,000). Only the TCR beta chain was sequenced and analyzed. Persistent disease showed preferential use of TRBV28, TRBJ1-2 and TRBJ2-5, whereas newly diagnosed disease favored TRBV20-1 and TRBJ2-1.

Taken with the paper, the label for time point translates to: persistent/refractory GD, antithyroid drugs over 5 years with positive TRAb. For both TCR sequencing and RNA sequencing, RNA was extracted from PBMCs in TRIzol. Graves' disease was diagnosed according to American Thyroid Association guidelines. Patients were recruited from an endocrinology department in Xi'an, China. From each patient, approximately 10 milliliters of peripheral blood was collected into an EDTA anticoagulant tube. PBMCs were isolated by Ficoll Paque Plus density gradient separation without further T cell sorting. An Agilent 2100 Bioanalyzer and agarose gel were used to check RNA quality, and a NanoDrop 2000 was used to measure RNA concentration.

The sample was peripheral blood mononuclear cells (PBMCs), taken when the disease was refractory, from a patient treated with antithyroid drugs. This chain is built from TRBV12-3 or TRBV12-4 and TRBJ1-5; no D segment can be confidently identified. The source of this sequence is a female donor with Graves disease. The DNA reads TGTGCCACACAAGCGGGTCCTTATAGCAATCAGCCCCAGCATTTT. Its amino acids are CATQAGPYSNQPQHF.